This T cell receptor beta chain was profiled in a study of T cells in Graves' hyperthyroidism and ophthalmopathy. Study details: The initial diagnosis was the point when peripheral blood was collected, ahead of any treatment. Study results and caveats: Ophthalmopathy stood apart from stable hyperthyroidism in a 13 V-J model. Within blood appeared most thyroid clonotypes that had expanded above 0.001.

Uncontrolled infection, other autoimmune disease, pregnancy or lactation disqualified patients from enrolment. V was clipped by 3 bases and J by 4 bases, with 12 bases between them. This CDR3 contains 14 residues. Germline V lookup: CDR1 KGHSH, CDR2 LQKENI. RNA transcripts provided the source from which TCR beta CDR3 regions were amplified. First-round RT-PCR of the TCR CDR3 relied on the HTBI primer set. TCRdb used MiXCR to reprocess the multiplex PCR reads, holding one entry per CDR3 protein. This table holds 350,000 to 400,000 distinct CDR3 sequences, 14% to 15% found once. Concerning this clonotype: Its specificity is not known.

The clonotype originates from a woman aged 25 to 39 with Graves' hyperthyroidism. Material for sequencing was blood. The chain couples TRBV18 to TRBJ2-5, with D hard to call. The CDR3 protein is CASSPYPDGETQYF. CDR3 sequence (DNA): TGTGCCAGCTCACCGTACCCAGACGGAGAGACCCAGTACTTC.